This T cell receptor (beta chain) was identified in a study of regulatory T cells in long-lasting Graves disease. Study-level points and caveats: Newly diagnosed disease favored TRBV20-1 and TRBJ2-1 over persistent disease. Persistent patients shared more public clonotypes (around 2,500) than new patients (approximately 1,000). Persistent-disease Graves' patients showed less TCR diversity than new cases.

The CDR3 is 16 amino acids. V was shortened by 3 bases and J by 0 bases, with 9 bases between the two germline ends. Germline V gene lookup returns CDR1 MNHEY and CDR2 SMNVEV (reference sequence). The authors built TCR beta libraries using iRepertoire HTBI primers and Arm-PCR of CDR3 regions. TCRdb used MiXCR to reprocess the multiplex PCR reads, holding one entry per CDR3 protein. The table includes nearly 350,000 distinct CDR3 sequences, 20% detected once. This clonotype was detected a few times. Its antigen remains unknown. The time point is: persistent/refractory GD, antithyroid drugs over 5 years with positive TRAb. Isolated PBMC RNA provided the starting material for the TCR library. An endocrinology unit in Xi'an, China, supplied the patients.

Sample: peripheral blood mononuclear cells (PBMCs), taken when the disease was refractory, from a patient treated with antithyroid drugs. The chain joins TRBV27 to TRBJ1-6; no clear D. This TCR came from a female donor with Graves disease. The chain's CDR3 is CASSLTVSSYNSPLHF. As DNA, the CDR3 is TGTGCCAGCAGTTTGACGGTTAGCTCCTATAATTCACCCCTCCACTTT.